This TCR beta chain was sequenced in a study of blood T cells in healthy people across ages. Study background: Per every two T cells, about one barcoded beta molecule was captured by template switching. Study conclusions and caveats: Among long-lived donors, naive CD4+ cells were more numerous and diversity higher than in aged donors.

Germline V gene sequence: CDR1 MNHEY, CDR2 SVGAGI. There are 14 residues in the CDR3. V shed 0 bases and J shed 12 bases, with 15 bases lying between them. Together with a sample-barcoded 5' primer, a J-beta primer mix was included in a second PCR lasting about 7 to 12 cycles. TCRdb processed the 5' RACE reads anew with MiXCR; each CDR3 protein has one entry. Of over a million distinct CDR3 sequences listed, less than 50% were seen once; the top ten hold 15% to 20%. As concerns this clonotype: Its antigen is unknown.

Sequenced sample: blood. This TCR was recovered from a woman aged 55-75 years in good health. The chain couples TRBV6-5 to TRBJ2-1; no reliable D call. The CDR3 sequence: CASSYSLNDVGQFF. CDR3 coding DNA: TGTGCCAGCAGTTACTCGCTTAACGATGTAGGGCAGTTCTTC.